This T cell receptor (beta chain) was captured in a study of beta chain features in type 1 diabetes. Study-level points and caveats: TCRB CDR3s from Type 1 diabetes patients were moderately but significantly shorter in all four CD4+ subsets. At VDJ recombination sites, type 1 diabetes patients had fewer insertions and more deleted nucleotides. HLA influence on TCRB rearrangement stayed unresolved here.

Germline V gene sequence: CDR1 SGDLS, CDR2 YYNGEE. This CDR3 has 18 residues. V shed 0 bases and J 7 bases; nucleotides not matched to a gene: 13. What was sequenced were expressed TCRB transcripts, since all of the isolated RNA had been reverse transcribed. Produced via immunoSEQ multiplex PCR; TCRdb's table is partial and in-frame only. This table holds some 330,000 clones, roughly 12% found once. To note about this clone: Its specificity is not known.

A heparinised blood draw that averaged about 120 mL was obtained once from each donor. Sorting based on CD45RO/CCR7/CD25/CD127/CD95/CD27 separated CD4+ naive, central memory, regulatory and stem cell-like memory cells. The chain is built from TRBV9 and TRBJ2-1; 10 nucleotides agree with TRBD2. The receptor was derived from a woman aged 18-29 years with type 1 diabetes. Sequencing input: naive CD4+ T cells from blood. CDR3 in amino acids: CASSVVPGLGLANNEQFF. DNA of the CDR3: TGTGCCAGCAGCGTAGTCCCGGGGCTGGGACTAGCGAATAATGAGCAGTTCTTC.